The 26 T cell receptor beta chains below were found in one sample sequenced in a study of OX40 agonist ivuxolimab in advanced cancers. Generated by immunoSEQ multiplex PCR, the TCRdb table keeps only in-frame clones and is missing some. There are around 77,000 clones in the sample; over 75% occur only once, and more than 0.6% lies in the top ten. The source material was CD4+ or CD8+ T cells sorted from blood, sampled in a trial of the OX40 agonist ivuxolimab. The receptors stem from an adult with an advanced solid tumor such as melanoma, head and neck, liver or kidney cancer.

The chain joins TRBV5-4 to TRBJ1-2, with a weak D call TRBD1 (5 bases). The V gene lost 4 bases and the J gene lost 2 bases, with 18 bases spanning the gap. The V gene's germline CDR1 is SGHNT and CDR2 YYREEE (reference sequence). The CDR3 spans 16 residues. The chain's CDR3 is CASSPPTSRGNYGYTF. The CDR3, as DNA: TGTGCCAGCAGCCCCCCCACGAGCCGGGGGAACTATGGCTACACCTTC. Filled out from reference TRBV5-4 and TRBJ1-2, the complete variable domain reads ETGVTQSPTHLIKTRGQQVTLRCSSQSGHNTVSWYQQALGQGPQFIFQYYREEENGRGNFPPRFSGLQFPNYSSELNVNALELDDSALYLCASSPPTSRGNYGYTFGSGTRLTVV.

In nucleotides, the CDR3 is TGTGCCAGCAGCCGAGACAGGGGGTATTCGACTGAAGCTTTCTTT. This sequence encodes CASSRDRGYSTEAFF. V is TRBV6-5 and J is TRBJ1-1, with 9 nucleotides matching TRBD1. The germline gives CDR1 MNHEY, CDR2 SVGAGI. The trim removed 6 bases at V and 5 bases at J, leaving 10 bases unmatched. CDR3 length: 15 residues.

The chain links TRBV11-3 to TRBJ1-6, with D unresolved. The CDR3 sequence is 13 residues long. CDR1 SGHNT and CDR2 YENEEA come from the germline V gene. V was shortened by 0 bases and J by 13 bases, with 10 bases between the two germline ends. This CDR3 reads CASSLDPAAPLHF. The CDR3 bases are TGTGCCAGCAGCTTAGATCCTGCGGCCCCCCTCCACTTT. Drawing the rest from reference TRBV11-3 and TRBJ1-6, the complete variable domain is EAGVVQSPRYKIIEKKQPVAFWCNPISGHNTLYWYLQNLGQGPELLIRYENEEAVDDSQLPKDRFSAERLKGVDSTLKIQPAELGDSAVYLCASSLDPAAPLHFGNGTRLTVT.

The chain joins TRBV7-9 to TRBJ2-7, with D unresolved. Germline CDR1 reads SEHNR; CDR2 reads FQNEAQ (reference sequence). The CDR3 loop spans 12 amino acids. The V and J ends lost 5 bases and 3 bases respectively, with 8 bases between them. The CDR3 DNA follows: TGTGCCAGCAGCCCGTCCCGCTACGAGCAGTACTTC. Its translation is CASSPSRYEQYF.

In this sample, this clone turned up a few times. The chain employs TRBV10-3 and TRBJ1-2; tentatively, D is TRBD1 (5 bases). The germline V and J ends were trimmed by 6 bases and 2 bases, with 16 bases remaining between them. The CDR3 is 15 residues long. Germline V gives CDR1 ENHRY, CDR2 SYGVKD. This chain's CDR3 is CAIRSGTDANYGYTF. The CDR3 region has the DNA TGTGCCATCAGGTCCGGGACGGACGCCAACTATGGCTACACCTTC.

This clone has only a few counts. The J gene is TRBJ2-7, the V gene TRBV30; 8 bases are a match to TRBD1. Germline CDR1 reads GTSNPN; CDR2 reads SVGIG (reference sequence). There are 14 residues in the CDR3. The trim removed 0 bases at V and 4 bases at J, leaving 5 bases unmatched. The CDR3 sequence is CAWSVRTGRYEQYF. CDR3 DNA sequence: TGTGCCTGGAGTGTAAGGACAGGGCGATACGAGCAGTACTTC.

The chain combines TRBV7-2 with TRBJ1-1; D is ambiguous. V gave up 1 base and J gave up 1 base, with 10 bases separating them. Per the germline V gene, CDR1 is SGHTA and CDR2 is FQGNSA. The CDR3 contains 15 residues. In nucleotides, the CDR3 is TGTGCCAGCAGCTTAGTTCCGGCAGAGAACACTGAAGCTTTCTTT. This encodes CASSLVPAENTEAFF.

The CDR3 sequence: CTSSQEDGGEGLNTGELFF. As DNA, the CDR3 is TGCACCAGCAGCCAAGAAGACGGCGGGGAGGGGTTGAACACCGGGGAGCTGTTTTTT. V usage is TRBV1 and J usage is TRBJ2-2; no check of the table's D call, TRBD2, against the DNA was made. TRBV1 constitutes a pseudogene. The length of the CDR3 is 19 residues.

This clone appeared a few times. The chain recombines TRBV9 with TRBJ1-5; D gene uncertain. With 4 bases removed from V and 7 bases from J, the gap between germline ends came to 12 bases. The CDR3 length is 13 residues. Germline values: CDR1 SGDLS, CDR2 YYNGEE. CDR3: CASSLSEQQPQHF. CDR3 DNA: TGTGCCAGCAGCCTCTCGGAGCAACAGCCCCAGCATTTT.

The CDR3, as DNA: TGTGCCAGCAGTGAAACGTCGTTAGCGGGGGTGAAGACCCAGTACTTC. Its protein is CASSETSLAGVKTQYF. The chain uses TRBV6-1 and TRBJ2-5; 9 positions match TRBD2. The germline CDR1 and CDR2 sequences are MNHNS and SASEGT. V shed 2 bases and J 6 bases; nucleotides not matched to a gene: 10. The CDR3 loop spans 16 amino acids.

The rearrangement uses TRBV7-9 and TRBJ2-7; D is tentatively TRBD1 or TRBD2 (6 bases each). The V gene lost 5 bases and the J gene lost 7 bases, with 18 bases spanning the gap. Germline CDR1 SEHNR, CDR2 FQNEAQ (reference sequence). The CDR3 is 14 residues long. CDR3 bases: TGTGCCAGCAGCCAACGGGAGCTAGGGGGGGAGCAGTACTTC. It translates to CASSQRELGGEQYF.

The chain employs TRBV11-2 and TRBJ2-7, with unresolved D. V lost 5 bases and J lost 4, with 6 bases in between. The germline V gene encodes CDR1 SGHAT and CDR2 FQNNGV. CDR3 size: 11 residues. CDR3 in DNA: TGTGCCAGCAGCCTATGGTACGAGCAGTACTTC. This codes for CASSLWYEQYF.

V gene TRBV27 combines with J gene TRBJ1-2; 7 nucleotides agree with TRBD1. The length of the CDR3 is 17 residues. Germline V gives CDR1 MNHEY, CDR2 SMNVEV (reference sequence). V trimming: 6 bases; J trimming: 1 base; junction bases outside the gene matches: 14. CDR3 coding DNA: TGTGCCAGCAGCTCCTTGACCAGGGGGAGAGATAACTATGGCTACACCTTC. Encoded protein: CASSSLTRGRDNYGYTF.

J is TRBJ2-7 and V is TRBV7-2; D unresolved. The CDR3 extends over 13 amino acids. The germline gives CDR1 SGHTA, CDR2 FQGNSA. Deletions cut 1 base from V and 2 bases from J, with 6 bases between. The DNA of the CDR3 is TGTGCCAGCAGCTTAGGCTATCCCTACGAGCAGTACTTC. As protein: CASSLGYPYEQYF.

The V and J genes are TRBV28 and TRBJ1-3; D not resolved. CDR1 is MDHEN, CDR2 SYDVKM, per germline. This CDR3 is built from 15 residues. Trimming left V 5 bases short and J 4 bases short, with 15 bases between. The CDR3 spells CASSTQPGAGNTIYF. CDR3 in DNA: TGTGCCAGCAGTACTCAACCGGGTGCCGGAAACACCATATATTTT.

CDR3 nucleotides: TGTGCCAGCAGTGGGGGACAGGGCTTTGGCAATGAGCAGTTCTTC. It encodes CASSGGQGFGNEQFF. The rearrangement uses TRBV2 and TRBJ2-1, with 9 nucleotides matching TRBD1. The CDR3 has 15 amino acids. From germline, CDR1 is SNHLY and CDR2 FYNNEI. V lost 4 bases to trimming and J lost 6 bases; unmatched junction nucleotides: 7. The full variable domain, in which reference TRBV2 and TRBJ2-1 provide the parts outside the CDR3, is EPEVTQTPSHQVTQMGQEVILRCVPISNHLYFYWYRQILGQKVEFLVSFYNNEISEKSEIFDDQFSVERPDGSNFTLKIRSTKLEDSAMYFCASSGGQGFGNEQFFGPGTRLTVL.

The chain joins TRBV2 to TRBJ1-2; weak D call: TRBD1 (6 bases). V was clipped by 6 bases and J by 8 bases, with 16 bases between them. This CDR3 is 13 amino acids long. Germline lookup yields CDR1 SNHLY and CDR2 FYNNEI. The CDR3 DNA follows: TGTGCCAGCAGCCCAGGACAGTTGGACGGCTACACCTTC. Its translation: CASSPGQLDGYTF.

Here the CDR3 DNA reads TGTGCCAGCTCCCTCTCCAGCCCCGACCAGTACTTC. Translated: CASSLSSPDQYF. The chain employs TRBV18 and TRBJ2-5; D is undetermined. The ends were cut back, 6 bases at V and 10 bases at J, with 15 bases in the middle. Germline CDR1 is KGHSH and CDR2 is LQKENI. The CDR3 spans 12 residues.

This chain uses TRBV18 with TRBJ2-7; TRBD2 is a possible D gene (5 bases). Germline CDR1 KGHSH, CDR2 LQKENI. V gave up 8 bases and J gave up 5 bases, with 16 bases separating them. The CDR3 consists of 13 residues. The CDR3 DNA follows: TGTGCCAGCACACAGTCAGGTAGCGACGAGCAGTACTTC. Its protein product is CASTQSGSDEQYF.

This sequence joins TRBV9 and TRBJ1-2; D not resolved. The V and J ends lost 4 bases and 2 bases respectively, with 9 bases between them. The CDR3 consists of 13 residues. The germline V gene has CDR1 SGDLS and CDR2 YYNGEE. CDR3 in DNA: TGTGCCAGCAGCCCCGTACCGAACTATGGCTACACCTTC. Translating it yields CASSPVPNYGYTF.

This clone has only one observation. The chain has TRBV6-5 and TRBJ1-5; D not certain. This CDR3 has 15 residues. Deletions cut 2 bases from V and 5 bases from J, with 13 bases between. The germline V gene has CDR1 MNHEY and CDR2 SVGAGI. The CDR3 DNA reads as TGTGCCAGCAGTTACCCACAGAGAAGAGATCAGCCCCAGCATTTT. Its protein is CASSYPQRRDQPQHF.

The chain has TRBV2 and TRBJ1-5; no clear D. Looked up from germline, CDR1 is SNHLY and CDR2 is FYNNEI. V lost 2 bases, J lost 7 bases, and 12 bases lay in between. The CDR3 consists of 14 residues. The CDR3 coding sequence is TGTGCCAGCAGTGAATTGGAAGCCCAGCAGCCCCAGCATTTT. Its translation is CASSELEAQQPQHF. Full variable domain (remainder filled in from reference TRBV2 and TRBJ1-5): EPEVTQTPSHQVTQMGQEVILRCVPISNHLYFYWYRQILGQKVEFLVSFYNNEISEKSEIFDDQFSVERPDGSNFTLKIRSTKLEDSAMYFCASSELEAQQPQHFGDGTRLSIL.

This sequence joins TRBV18 and TRBJ2-5, with D possibly TRBD1 on 5 matching bases. With 2 bases removed from V and 5 bases from J, the gap between germline ends came to 18 bases. The CDR3 is 16 amino acids. Per germline, CDR1 KGHSH and CDR2 LQKENI. The CDR3 bases are TGTGCCAGCTCACCATACGAATCTCAGGGTGGGGAGACCCAGTACTTC. Amino acid sequence: CASSPYESQGGETQYF.

For the CDR3, the DNA is TGTGCCAGCAGCTTTTTTGGTAGCGGGGGTGGCACAGATACGCAGTATTTT. Translation: CASSFFGSGGGTDTQYF. The rearrangement links TRBV5-6 to TRBJ2-3; 9 bases fit TRBD2. CDR3 size: 17 residues. The V gene's germline CDR1 is SGHDT and CDR2 YYEEEE. Trimming cost V 2 bases and J 1 base; bases outside gene matches: 8.

The J gene is TRBJ2-1, the V gene TRBV12-5, with 8 nucleotides matching TRBD1. The V gene end was trimmed by 7 bases and the J gene end by 7 bases; junction bases not matched to a gene: 3. The CDR3 has 12 amino acids. From germline, CDR1 is LGHNT and CDR2 FRNRAP. The CDR3 bases are TGTGCTAGTGCTCAGGGGGCTAATGAGCAGTTCTTC. As protein: CASAQGANEQFF. Full variable domain (remainder filled in from reference TRBV12-5 and TRBJ2-1): DARVTQTPRHKVTEMGQEVTMRCQPILGHNTVFWYRQTMMQGLELLAYFRNRAPLDDSGMPKDRFSAEMPDATLATLKIQPSEPRDSAVYFCASAQGANEQFFGPGTRLTVL.

A few counts support this clone. The chain links TRBV7-9 to TRBJ1-6; D remains ambiguous. In germline, CDR1 is SEHNR, CDR2 FQNEAQ (reference sequence). This CDR3 is 15 amino acids long. V gave up 0 bases and J gave up 5 bases, with 8 bases separating them. CDR3 in DNA: TGTGCCAGCAGCTTAGCGGGCAGAAATAATTCACCCCTCCACTTT. Amino acids: CASSLAGRNNSPLHF.